The 28 T cell receptor beta chains presented below share a single source sample, sequenced in a study of blood T cell repertoires in COVID-19. The method was immunoSEQ multiplex PCR; TCRdb's version includes in-frame clones alone and lacks a portion of them. The table lists approximately 14,000 clones, approximately 83% of them singletons. Sequenced input: peripheral blood. The receptors were sampled from a human donor in a cohort sampled during active COVID-19.

The chain carries TRBV23-1 and TRBJ2-1; 7 bases are shared with TRBD2. Being an ORF, TRBV23-1 has a function that is uncertain. With 7 bases clipped from V and 3 bases from J, the junction kept 36 bases outside the gene matches. The CDR3 is made up of 24 amino acids. CDR3 residues: CASIHILGLMRCPLAEDHYNEQFF. For the CDR3, the DNA is TGCGCCAGCATTCATATCCTGGGACTAATGAGATGCCCGCTGGCGGAAGACCACTACAATGAGCAGTTCTTC.

This chain connects TRBV5-6 to TRBJ2-5; possibly TRBD1 for D (5 bases). Germline V gene sequence: CDR1 SGHDT, CDR2 YYEEEE. The CDR3 spans 15 residues. The V end lost 0 bases, the J end lost 5 bases, and 14 bases lay between the germline ends. The CDR3 sequence: CASSLAGQGEETQYF. DNA for the CDR3: TGTGCCAGCAGCTTGGCCGGGCAGGGCGAGGAGACCCAGTACTTC.

V usage is TRBV5-1 and J usage is TRBJ2-5; 12 nucleotides line up with TRBD2. Trimming took 5 bases from V and 5 from J; bases not matched to a gene: 4. CDR1 is SGHRS and CDR2 is YFSETQ in the germline V gene. The CDR3 consists of 14 residues. For the CDR3, the DNA is TGCGCCAGCAGTCTAGCGGGAGGGCCTGAGACCCAGTACTTC. This encodes CASSLAGGPETQYF. Supplemented by reference TRBV5-1 and TRBJ2-5, the full variable domain reads KAGVTQTPRYLIKTRGQQVTLSCSPISGHRSVSWYQQTPGQGLQFLFEYFSETQRNKGNFPGRFSGRQFSNSRSEMNVSTLELGDSALYLCASSLAGGPETQYFGPGTRLLVL.

The CDR3 DNA is TGTGCCACCAAGGACTGGGTTGGTAATCAGCCCCAGCATTTT. This codes for CATKDWVGNQPQHF. The chain couples TRBV15 to TRBJ1-5, with D uncertain. Germline loops: CDR1 LNHNV, CDR2 YYDKDF (reference sequence). The CDR3 contains 14 residues. V was shortened by 7 bases and J by 4 bases, with 14 bases between the two germline ends. Based on the CDR3 plus reference TRBV15 and TRBJ1-5, the full variable domain is DAMVIQNPRYQVTQFGKPVTLSCSQTLNHNVMYWYQQKSSQAPKLLFHYYDKDFNNEADTPDNFQSRRPNTSFCFLDIRSPGLGDTAMYLCATKDWVGNQPQHFGDGTRLSIL.

This chain links TRBV7-4 with TRBJ2-7, with D perhaps matching TRBD1 (5 bases). The CDR3 extends over 14 amino acids. Germline V gene sequence: CDR1 SGHVT, CDR2 SQSDAQ. V was pared by 3 bases and J by 5 bases, with 14 bases between. This CDR3 is CASSLRQIGHEQYF. The DNA of the CDR3 is TGTGCCAGCAGCTTGAGACAGATCGGGCACGAGCAGTACTTC.

This rearrangement joins TRBV27 to TRBJ2-2, with 9 bases aligning to TRBD2. Trimming cost V 2 bases and J 5 bases; bases outside gene matches: 9. Germline V gene lookup returns CDR1 MNHEY and CDR2 SMNVEV (reference sequence). This CDR3 has 17 residues. CDR3 residues: CASSLTASGMGTGELFF. The CDR3 DNA reads as TGTGCCAGCAGTTTAACGGCTAGCGGGATGGGAACCGGGGAGCTGTTTTTT.

CDR3 protein: CASSLGLAGPVTDTQYF. The DNA of the CDR3 is TGTGCCAGCAGCCTCGGACTAGCGGGGCCTGTCACAGATACGCAGTATTTT. The V gene is TRBV7-2, the J gene TRBJ2-3; TRBD2 matches at 12 bases. V was clipped by 5 bases and J by 2 bases; unmatched bases: 8. Germline V gene data show CDR1 as SGHTA and CDR2 as FQGNSA. This CDR3 spans 17 amino acids.

The J gene is TRBJ1-5, the V gene TRBV19; D is possibly TRBD1 (5 bases). The CDR3 is made up of 17 amino acids. Germline V lookup: CDR1 LNHDA, CDR2 SQIVND (reference sequence). V lost 1 base to trimming and J lost 1 base, with 14 bases between them. This CDR3 is CASSIAGGIGSNQPQHF. As DNA, the CDR3 is TGTGCCAGTAGTATAGCGGGGGGAATCGGCAGCAATCAGCCCCAGCATTTT.

This clone was seen only once. The chain joins TRBV28 to TRBJ2-7, with 9 bases aligning to TRBD2. The CDR3 loop spans 16 amino acids. The germline CDR1 and CDR2 sequences are MDHEN and SYDVKM. J lost 3 bases, V lost 3 bases, and 9 bases had no gene match. CDR3 coding DNA: TGTGCCAGCAGTTTTTTAGGGCGGGAGGGACGCTACGAGCAGTACTTC. The encoded protein is CASSFLGREGRYEQYF.

V gene TRBV5-6 combines with J gene TRBJ2-3; D is perhaps TRBD2 (6 bases). The CDR3 is 13 amino acids. The germline gives CDR1 SGHDT, CDR2 YYEEEE. Trimming took off 4 bases at V and 7 bases at J, with 13 bases between the two ends. The CDR3, as DNA: TGTGCCAGCAGCCCCCAACTAGCTCATACGCAGTATTTT. Translating gives CASSPQLAHTQYF.

This clone is deemed medium-sized. This CDR3 is CASSGGAYEQYF. The CDR3 coding sequence is TGTGCCAGTTCAGGGGGAGCCTACGAGCAGTACTTC. The gene calls are TRBV19 and TRBJ2-7; 7 bases align to TRBD1. Germline lookup yields CDR1 LNHDA and CDR2 SQIVND (reference sequence). V shed 8 bases, J shed 2 bases, and the junction held 3 bases outside the gene matches. The CDR3 totals 12 residues.

The rearrangement uses TRBV6-5 and TRBJ2-7; TRBD2 agrees at 8 bases. Per the germline V gene, CDR1 is MNHEY and CDR2 is SVGAGI. This CDR3 is 14 amino acids long. Germline trimming cut 6 bases from V and 2 bases from J; bases unmatched to any gene: 6. CDR3 sequence reads: CASRPLAGAYEQYF. In DNA, the CDR3 is TGTGCCAGCAGACCTCTAGCGGGCGCCTACGAGCAGTACTTC.

This chain links TRBV7-2 with TRBJ2-3, with TRBD2 identical over 8 bases. This CDR3 contains 18 residues. Trimming took 0 bases from V and 4 from J; bases not matched to a gene: 12. CDR1 and CDR2 from the germline V gene are SGHTA and FQGNSA. The CDR3 region has the DNA TGTGCCAGCAGCTTAGCGGGCGGATCGGGAGGGCCCGCAGATACGCAGTATTTT. Its translation: CASSLAGGSGGPADTQYF.

The rearrangement joins TRBV18 to TRBJ1-3; D is possibly TRBD1 (6 bases). Germline V CDR1 and CDR2: KGHSH, LQKENI. This CDR3 contains 15 residues. V lost 6 bases and J lost 3, with 15 bases in between. This CDR3 reads CASSSITRGGNTIYF. The DNA of the CDR3 is TGTGCCAGCTCGTCGATCACCAGGGGTGGAAACACCATATATTTT.

This clone is judged medium-sized (0.01 to 0.1%). J is TRBJ2-1 and V is TRBV27; TRBD1 matches at 8 bases. CDR3 size: 15 residues. The V gene's germline CDR1 is MNHEY and CDR2 SMNVEV (reference sequence). The J segment lost 0 bases and the V segment lost 6 bases, leaving 4 bases of the junction unmatched. The CDR3 sequence: CASSQQGGSYNEQFF. CDR3 DNA sequence: TGTGCCAGCAGCCAACAGGGGGGCTCCTACAATGAGCAGTTCTTC.

This sequence joins TRBV5-1 and TRBJ2-5; weak D call: TRBD2 (5 bases). Germline CDR1 SGHRS, CDR2 YFSETQ. CDR3 length: 12 amino acids. Trimming left V 4 bases short and J 5 bases short, with 9 bases between. In DNA form, the CDR3 reads TGCGCCAGCAGCCCAGCGGCGGAGACCCAGTACTTC. As protein: CASSPAAETQYF.

This clone was picked up one time. The rearrangement links TRBV7-2 to TRBJ2-3, with 10 bases that match TRBD2. CDR3 length: 17 amino acids. J gave up 4 bases and V 0 bases, and 7 bases lay outside the gene matches. CDR1 is SGHTA and CDR2 is FQGNSA in the germline V gene. The CDR3 bases are TGTGCCAGCAGCTTAGCGCGAGCGGGAGGGGGTCCAGATACGCAGTATTTT. This codes for CASSLARAGGGPDTQYF.

V is TRBV5-5 and J is TRBJ2-3, with TRBD1 matching over 7 bases. Germline-derived CDR1 and CDR2 are SGHKS and YYEKEE (reference sequence). This CDR3 is 15 amino acids long. The J segment lost 1 base and the V segment lost 3 bases, leaving 5 bases of the junction unmatched. Here the CDR3 reads CASSWTTGGTDTQYF. DNA of the CDR3: TGTGCCAGCAGCTGGACCACAGGGGGCACAGATACGCAGTATTTT.

This clone is judged medium-sized. The V gene is TRBV3-1 (or the pseudogene TRBV3-2), the J gene TRBJ1-4, with a possible D match to TRBD1 (5 bases). This CDR3 has 12 residues. The V and J ends lost 3 bases and 8 bases respectively, with 7 bases between them. Germline CDR1 reads LGHDT; CDR2 reads YNNKEL (reference sequence). This chain's CDR3 is CASSQGREKLFF. CDR3 nucleotides: TGTGCCAGCAGCCAGGGGCGGGAAAAACTGTTTTTT.

The chain uses TRBV4-3 and TRBJ1-2; D gene uncertain. Germline CDR1 is LGHNA and CDR2 is YSLEER. The CDR3 spans 15 residues. V lost 0 bases, J lost 1 base, and 9 bases lay in between. CDR3 sequence: CASSQDKGVNYGYTF. The CDR3 region has the DNA TGCGCCAGCAGCCAAGATAAAGGAGTTAACTATGGCTACACCTTC.

The V call is TRBV9, the J call TRBJ1-1; weak D call: TRBD1 (5 bases). The germline CDR1 and CDR2 sequences are SGDLS and YYNGEE. V was clipped by 4 bases and J by 7 bases, with 11 bases between them. The CDR3 is 12 amino acids. Here the CDR3 DNA reads TGTGCCAGCAGCACCTTAGACAGTGAAGCTTTCTTT. It translates to CASSTLDSEAFF.

This chain joins TRBV2 and TRBJ1-4, with a possible D match to TRBD1 (5 bases). The V gene lost 8 bases and the J gene lost 8 bases, with 15 bases spanning the gap. Per germline, CDR1 SNHLY and CDR2 FYNNEI. This CDR3 contains 13 residues. This CDR3 is CASHNGGREKLFF. CDR3 DNA: TGTGCCAGCCACAACGGGGGGAGAGAAAAACTGTTTTTT.

This sequence joins TRBV7-9 and TRBJ2-5, with D possibly being TRBD2 (5 bases). Germline CDR1 reads SEHNR; CDR2 reads FQNEAQ (reference sequence). V was trimmed by 2 bases and J by 4 bases, leaving 11 bases between them. The CDR3 spans 14 residues. The CDR3 DNA sequence: TGTGCCAGCAGCTTACTTGCGGGTAGAGAGACCCAGTACTTC. Protein product: CASSLLAGRETQYF.

The V and J genes are TRBV7-3 and TRBJ2-5; TRBD2 might be the D (5 bases). Germline CDR1 and CDR2: SGHTA and FQGTGA. The germline V and J ends were trimmed by 2 bases and 5 bases, with 12 bases remaining between them. CDR3 length equals 14 residues. CDR3 region: CASSLDGPGETQYF. In DNA, the CDR3 is TGTGCCAGCAGCTTAGATGGGCCGGGGGAGACCCAGTACTTC.

V is TRBV7-2 and J is TRBJ2-1, with a tentative D call TRBD2 (7 bases). The CDR3 consists of 13 residues. Trimming left V 4 bases short and J 8 bases short, with 12 bases between. Germline V gives CDR1 SGHTA, CDR2 FQGNSA. The CDR3 bases are TGTGCCAGCAGCTCATTAGGGGGGGATGAGCAGTTCTTC. Translating gives CASSSLGGDEQFF.

The rearrangement uses TRBV18 and TRBJ2-5; D is unresolved. V lost 8 bases to trimming and J lost 2 bases, with 15 bases between them. The CDR3 has 14 amino acids. CDR1 is KGHSH, CDR2 LQKENI, per germline. The CDR3 region is CASTQTPGQETQYF. The CDR3 nucleotides are TGTGCCAGCACACAAACCCCGGGTCAAGAGACCCAGTACTTC.

This clone was seen a handful of times. V gene TRBV6-2 or TRBV6-3 combines with J gene TRBJ1-1, with D possibly being TRBD1 (5 bases). CDR1 is MNHEY, CDR2 SVGEGT, per germline. The V and J ends lost 3 bases and 6 bases respectively, with 14 bases between them. The CDR3 length is 14 residues. The CDR3 DNA reads TGTGCCAGCAGTTATTCCGGGACTCAGGCTGAAGCTTTCTTT. The encoded protein is CASSYSGTQAEAFF.

The chain employs TRBV19 and TRBJ2-1; 8 bases are a match to TRBD2. The CDR3 contains 15 residues. Germline V gives CDR1 LNHDA, CDR2 SQIVND (reference sequence). The ends lost 3 bases at V and 4 bases at J; junction bases unmatched: 5. DNA of the CDR3: TGTGCCAGTAGTATTTCGGGGGGGCGGTACAATGAGCAGTTCTTC. It translates to CASSISGGRYNEQFF.